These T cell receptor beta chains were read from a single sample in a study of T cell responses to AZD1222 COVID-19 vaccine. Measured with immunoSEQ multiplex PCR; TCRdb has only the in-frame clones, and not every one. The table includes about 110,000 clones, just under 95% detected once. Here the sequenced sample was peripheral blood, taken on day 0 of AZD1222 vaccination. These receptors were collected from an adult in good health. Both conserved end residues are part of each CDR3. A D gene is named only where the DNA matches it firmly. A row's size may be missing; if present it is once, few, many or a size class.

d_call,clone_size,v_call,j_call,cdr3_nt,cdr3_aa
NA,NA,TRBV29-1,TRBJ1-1,TGCAGCGCAATCGGGGAACCAAGTGAAGCTTTCTTT,CSAIGEPSEAFF
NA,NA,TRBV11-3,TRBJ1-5,TGTGCCAGCAGCTCTAAACTCAATCAGCCCCAGCATTTT,CASSSKLNQPQHF
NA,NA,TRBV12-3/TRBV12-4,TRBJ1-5,TGTGCCAGCACCGAAGGGGTGAGTCAGCCCCAGCATTTT,CASTEGVSQPQHF
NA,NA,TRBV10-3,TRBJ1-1,TGTGCCATCAGTGAACGGGGCACTGAAGCTTTCTTT,CAISERGTEAFF
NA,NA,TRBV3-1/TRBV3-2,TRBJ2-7,TGTGCCAGCAGCCAAGAGACCTACGAGCAGTACTTC,CASSQETYEQYF
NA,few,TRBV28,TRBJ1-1,TGTGCCAGCGCCTCGGGGGGGTGGAACACTGAAGCTTTCTTT,CASASGGWNTEAFF
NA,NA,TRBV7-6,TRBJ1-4,TGTGCCAGCAGCTTAGGGTACGGAGGCGAAAAACTGTTTTTT,CASSLGYGGEKLFF
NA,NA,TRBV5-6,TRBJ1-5,TGTGCCAGCAGTGCCACCCGTCGATTTAGCAATCAGCCCCAGCATTTT,CASSATRRFSNQPQHF
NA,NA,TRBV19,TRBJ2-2,TGTGCCAGTAGTAGAGGGTCTGACCGGAACACCGGGGAGCTGTTTTTT,CASSRGSDRNTGELFF
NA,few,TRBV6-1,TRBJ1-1,TGTGCCAGCAGTGAGGGGAGCTGGGGGAACACTGAAGCTTTCTTT,CASSEGSWGNTEAFF
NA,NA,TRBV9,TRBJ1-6,TGTGCCAGCAGCCCGACAGGAATCTATAATTCACCCCTCCACTTT,CASSPTGIYNSPLHF
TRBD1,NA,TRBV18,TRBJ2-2,TGTGCCAGCTCACCGTCGACAGGGTCGTACGGGGAGCTGTTTTTT,CASSPSTGSYGELFF
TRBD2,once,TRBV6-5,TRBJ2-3,TGTGCCAGCGGGCGGGGGGTAGCTTCCACAGATACGCAGTATTTT,CASGRGVASTDTQYF
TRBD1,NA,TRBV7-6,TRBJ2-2,TGTGCCAGCAGCCCCGGGACAGGGGGGGCCGGGGAGCTGTTTTTT,CASSPGTGGAGELFF
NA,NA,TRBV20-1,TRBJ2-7,TGCAGTGCTAGAGATGTTTACGAGCAGTACTTC,CSARDVYEQYF
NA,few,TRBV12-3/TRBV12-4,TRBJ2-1,TGTGCCAGCAGTTTGAACAGATGGAATGAGCAGTTCTTC,CASSLNRWNEQFF
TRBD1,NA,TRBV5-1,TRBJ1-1,TGCGCCAGCAGCTCAACCGGGACAGGGGGGCCTGAAGCTTTCTTT,CASSSTGTGGPEAFF
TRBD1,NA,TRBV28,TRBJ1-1,TGTGCCAGCAGTCCTATACAGGGGGCTCTGACTGAAGCTTTCTTT,CASSPIQGALTEAFF
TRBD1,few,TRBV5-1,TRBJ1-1,TGCGCCAGCAGCGCGGACAGGGGGACTGAAGCTTTCTTT,CASSADRGTEAFF
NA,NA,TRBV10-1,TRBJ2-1,TGCGCCAGCAGTGACCAGGGGTATGAGCAGTTCTTC,CASSDQGYEQFF
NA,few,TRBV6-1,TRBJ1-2,TGTGCCAGCAGTGAAAGGGACGACTGGTATGGCTACACCTTC,CASSERDDWYGYTF
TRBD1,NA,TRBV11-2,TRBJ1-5,TGTGCCAGCAGCTCGGGACAGTCGATTAGCAATCAGCCCCAGCATTTT,CASSSGQSISNQPQHF
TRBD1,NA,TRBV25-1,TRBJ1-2,TGTGCCAGCAGTGGAACCGGGACAGGGGGATACTATGGCTACACCTTC,CASSGTGTGGYYGYTF
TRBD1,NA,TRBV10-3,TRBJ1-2,TGTGCCATCAGTGCGACAGGGGGCGGCTACACCTTC,CAISATGGGYTF
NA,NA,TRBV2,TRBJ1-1,TGTGCCAGCAGCCGGATGCGGGACACTGAAGCTTTCTTT,CASSRMRDTEAFF
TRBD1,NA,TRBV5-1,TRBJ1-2,TGCGCCAGCAGCTCAGGAATGACAGGGGCTGGCTACACCTTC,CASSSGMTGAGYTF
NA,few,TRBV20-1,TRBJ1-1,TGCAGTGCTAGAGATGAGAGGATAGCTTTCTTT,CSARDERIAFF
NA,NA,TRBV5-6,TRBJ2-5,TGTGCCAGCCGCCTCCCGGGTGTAGAAGAGACCCAGTACTTC,CASRLPGVEETQYF
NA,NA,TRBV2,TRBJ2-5,TGTGCCAGCAGTGAAGGGGCCCAAGAGACCCAGTACTTC,CASSEGAQETQYF
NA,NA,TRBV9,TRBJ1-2,TGTGCCAGCAGGGACAGATTCCTCTATGGCTACACCTTC,CASRDRFLYGYTF
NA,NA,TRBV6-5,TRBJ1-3,TGTGCCAGCAGGATGGGAAACACCATATATTTT,CASRMGNTIYF
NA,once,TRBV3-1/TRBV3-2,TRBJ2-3,TGTGCCAGCAGCCAAGATGGGACTCGAAGGTCAGATACGCAGTATTTT,CASSQDGTRRSDTQYF
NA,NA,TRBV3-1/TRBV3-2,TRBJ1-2,TGTGCCAGCAGCACACCCTGGGTGGGGCGTGGCTACACCTTC,CASSTPWVGRGYTF
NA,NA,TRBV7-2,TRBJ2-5,TGTGCCAGCAGCTTACGAGCGGGCCAAGAGACCCAGTACTTC,CASSLRAGQETQYF
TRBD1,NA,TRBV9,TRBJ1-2,TGTGCCAGCAGCATTGGGACAGCGGGGGGTGGCTACACCTTC,CASSIGTAGGGYTF
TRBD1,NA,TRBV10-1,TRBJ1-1,TGCGCCAGCAGTCCAGAGACAGGGATGAACACTGAAGCTTTCTTT,CASSPETGMNTEAFF
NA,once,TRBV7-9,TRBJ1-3,TGTGCCAGCAGCGGCCGATCGGGACGGGAAGGAAACACCATATATTTT,CASSGRSGREGNTIYF
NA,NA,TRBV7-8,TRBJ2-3,TGTGCCAGCAGCCCTTTCGGGGGAACGTCTAACACAGATACGCAGTATTTT,CASSPFGGTSNTDTQYF
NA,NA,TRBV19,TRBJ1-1,TGTGCCACCGAACGGGGGTCTGAAGCTTTCTTT,CATERGSEAFF
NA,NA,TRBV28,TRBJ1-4,TGTGCCAGCAGTCTTAAATTATATGAAAAACTGTTTTTT,CASSLKLYEKLFF
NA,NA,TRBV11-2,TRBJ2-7,TGTGCCAGCAGCTTGACGCCTCCTCGCGAGCAGTACTTC,CASSLTPPREQYF
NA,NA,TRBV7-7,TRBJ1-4,TGTGCCAGCAGCTTTTCCGAGATAGGGGAAAAACTGTTTTTT,CASSFSEIGEKLFF
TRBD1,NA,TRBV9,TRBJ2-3,TGTGCCAGCAGCGGTCAGGGGGCGAGTGCAGATACGCAGTATTTT,CASSGQGASADTQYF
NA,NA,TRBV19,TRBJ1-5,TGTGCCAGTAGTACAGGACCGGCCCAGCATTTT,CASSTGPAQHF
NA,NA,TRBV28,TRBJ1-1,TGTGCCAGCAGCCCAGAGAGGGGCGCGACTGAAGCTTTCTTT,CASSPERGATEAFF
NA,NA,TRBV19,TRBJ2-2,TGTGCCAGTAGTATATGGGGGACCGGGGAGCTGTTTTTT,CASSIWGTGELFF
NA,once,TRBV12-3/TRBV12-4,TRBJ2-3,TGTGCCAGCAGTTCTCCAGGTACGCAGTATTTT,CASSSPGTQYF
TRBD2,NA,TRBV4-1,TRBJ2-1,TGCGCCAGCAGCCCAAACGGGGCGGGAGCCTACAATGAGCAGTTCTTC,CASSPNGAGAYNEQFF
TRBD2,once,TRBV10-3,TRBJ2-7,TGTGCCATCAGTGATGCTAGCGGGGGGTTCTCCTACGAGCAGTACTTC,CAISDASGGFSYEQYF
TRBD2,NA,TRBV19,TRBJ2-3,TGTGCCAGTAGTACCCCGGGACTAGCGATAGATACGCAGTATTTT,CASSTPGLAIDTQYF
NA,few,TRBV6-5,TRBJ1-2,TGTGCCAGCAGAGACCCGGAGGGCGGGGGCTATGGCTACACCTTC,CASRDPEGGGYGYTF
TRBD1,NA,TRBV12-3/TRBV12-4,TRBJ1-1,TGTGCCAGCACCCCCCGGACAGGAGCCGAAGCTTTCTTT,CASTPRTGAEAFF
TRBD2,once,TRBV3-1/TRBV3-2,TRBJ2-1,TGTGCCAGCAGCCAAGACCTGGGCGCGGGGGACAATGAGCAGTTCTTC,CASSQDLGAGDNEQFF
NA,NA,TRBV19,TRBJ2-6,TGTGCCAGTAGTATTCTCCACTCTGGGGCCAACGTCCTGACTTTC,CASSILHSGANVLTF
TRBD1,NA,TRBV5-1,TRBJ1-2,TGCGCCAGCAGCTCGCAGGGGGCGGACTATGGCTACACCTTC,CASSSQGADYGYTF
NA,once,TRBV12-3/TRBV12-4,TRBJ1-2,TGTGCCAGCAGCTCCGCGGGGGACTATGGCTACACCTTC,CASSSAGDYGYTF
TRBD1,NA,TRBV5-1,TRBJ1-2,TGCGCCAGCAGCCGAGAAGGGGGCGGGAATGGCTACACCTTC,CASSREGGGNGYTF
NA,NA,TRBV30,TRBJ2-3,TGTGCCTGGAGAGGCTCAACTAGCACAGATACGCAGTATTTT,CAWRGSTSTDTQYF